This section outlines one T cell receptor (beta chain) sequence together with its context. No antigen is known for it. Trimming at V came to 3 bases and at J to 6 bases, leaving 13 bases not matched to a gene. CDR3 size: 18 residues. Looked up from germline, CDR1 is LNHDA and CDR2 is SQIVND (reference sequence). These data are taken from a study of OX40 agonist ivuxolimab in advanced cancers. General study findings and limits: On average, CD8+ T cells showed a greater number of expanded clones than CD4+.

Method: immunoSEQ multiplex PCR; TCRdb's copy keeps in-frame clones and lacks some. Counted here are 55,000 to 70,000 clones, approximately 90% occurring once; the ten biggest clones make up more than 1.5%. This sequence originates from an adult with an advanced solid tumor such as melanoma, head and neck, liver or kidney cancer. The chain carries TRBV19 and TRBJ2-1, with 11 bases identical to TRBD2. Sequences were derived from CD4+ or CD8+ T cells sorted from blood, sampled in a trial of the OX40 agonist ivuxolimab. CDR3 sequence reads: CASSIGSIAGGPSNEQFF. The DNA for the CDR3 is TGTGCCAGTAGTATTGGGTCTATAGCGGGGGGGCCTAGCAATGAGCAGTTCTTC.